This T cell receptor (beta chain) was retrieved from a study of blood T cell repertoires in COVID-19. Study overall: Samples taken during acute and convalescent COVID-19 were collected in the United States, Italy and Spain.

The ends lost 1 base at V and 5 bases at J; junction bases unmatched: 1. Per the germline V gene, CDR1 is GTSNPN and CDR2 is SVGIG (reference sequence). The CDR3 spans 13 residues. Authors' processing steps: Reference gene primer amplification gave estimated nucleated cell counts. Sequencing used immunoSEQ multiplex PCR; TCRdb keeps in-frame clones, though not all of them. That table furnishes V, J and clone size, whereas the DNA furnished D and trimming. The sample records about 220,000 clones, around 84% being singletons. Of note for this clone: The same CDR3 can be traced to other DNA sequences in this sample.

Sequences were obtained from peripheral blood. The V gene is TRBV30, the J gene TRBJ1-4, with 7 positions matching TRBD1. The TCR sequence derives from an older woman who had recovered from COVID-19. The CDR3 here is CAWSGQGNEKLFF. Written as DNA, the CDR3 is TGTGCCTGGAGTGGACAGGGAAATGAAAAACTGTTTTTT.